The present T cell receptor beta chain was sequenced within a study of PD-1 blockade in classical Hodgkin lymphoma (TCRdb year 2020). For context, the study as a whole: Nivolumab dosing was 3 mg/kg intravenously every 2 weeks, continuing until either disease progression or unacceptable toxicity. To define a peripheral blood immune signature of response to PD-1 blockade in classical Hodgkin lymphoma, the study combined TCR beta sequencing with CyTOF. Findings and caveats that apply to the study as a whole: Baseline TCR diversity was reported as lower in newly diagnosed patients than in healthy donors, and lower still in relapsed/refractory patients. CD4+ but not CD8+ TCR diversity rose significantly by C4D1 (p=0.0027 vs p=0.16), most apparent in complete responders (p=0.02). Trial patients with a complete response had baseline diversity similar to that of newly diagnosed patients, while partial responders and progressors had significantly lower diversity. Patients starting nivolumab less than 1 year after ASCT had lower diversity and were excluded from later analyses to avoid confounding by immune reconstitution. The study covered only a single clinical trial cohort, and the causes of the repertoire differences, possibly disease activity or prior therapy, were still not defined.

This specimen's time point label, interpreted: cycle 2 day 1 (C2D1) of nivolumab. All trial patients had relapsed after autologous stem cell transplantation, with cohorts A, B and C differing in prior brentuximab vedotin exposure. The trial cohort was composed of about 60 patients with relapsed/refractory classical Hodgkin lymphoma, for whom complete response, partial response or progressive disease was recorded as best overall response. In the multi-cohort phase II CheckMate 205 trial, trial patients received single-agent nivolumab. Best overall response was determined by an independent review committee according to the 2007 International Working Group response criteria. Trial PBMCs were obtained immediately prior to nivolumab initiation (C1D1) and on therapy at cycle 2 day 1 and cycle 4 day 1. Peripheral blood was collected in 8 mL Vacutainer Cell Preparation Tubes, from which PBMCs were isolated by centrifugation and then cryopreserved.

Regarding this clone: Its target antigen remains unknown. No much larger clone exists at a distance of one base, and base qualities are not known.

Genomic DNA was isolated using the Qiagen DNeasy kit from unsorted PBMCs as well as from negatively selected CD4+ and CD8+ fractions. TCR beta CDR3 regions were amplified by immunoSEQ multiplex PCR using primers annealing to V and J segments. A synthetic immune receptor repertoire was used to minimize amplification bias, and any remaining bias was removed computationally after sequencing. The original methods were these. Repertoire diversity was quantified as the Shannon entropy index using custom Python scripts. Unsorted, CD4+ and CD8+ repertoires were analyzed separately, except in combined analyses where CD4+ and CD8+ sequences were merged in silico. A clone was considered expanded if an increase in frequency of at least 2-fold after treatment relative to C1D1 was found, and a pseudocount of 0.5 was applied to clones undetected at baseline. Clones with 0 or 1 copy at C1D1 were defined as singleton clones, while clones with 2 or more copies were defined as non-singleton clones. Clones expanded in unsorted samples were labelled as CD4+, CD8+ or unknown by matching protein sequences in sorted samples from the same patient. Wilcoxon tests were applied to paired samples to test diversity changes from C1D1 to C4D1. TCRdb carries this immuneACCESS record with in-frame sequences only. Its versions omit some clonotypes, under half of them owing to an unresolved V gene in the studies checked, with the rest unexplained. Clone size and the V and J calls come from that table; the DNA yielded D and trimming. This sample is represented by over 20,000 clones; 73% of them were singletons. The ten largest make up 24% of the sample.

According to the germline V gene, CDR1 reads SGHTA and CDR2 reads FQGNSA. V loses 5 bases of germline sequence and J loses 3 bases, and the interval between the two ends is 2 bases. Including cysteine and phenylalanine, the CDR3 has 10 amino acids. The DNA shown is the 30-base CDR3, in frame from base 1. This receptor was identified in a human donor with classical Hodgkin lymphoma. This chain joins TRBV7-2 to TRBJ2-7, with no D gene named confidently. The source was peripheral blood mononuclear cells (PBMCs), collected before the second cycle of nivolumab. The CDR3 region: CASSGYEQYF. The nucleotides read TGTGCCAGCAGCGGCTACGAGCAGTACTTC.